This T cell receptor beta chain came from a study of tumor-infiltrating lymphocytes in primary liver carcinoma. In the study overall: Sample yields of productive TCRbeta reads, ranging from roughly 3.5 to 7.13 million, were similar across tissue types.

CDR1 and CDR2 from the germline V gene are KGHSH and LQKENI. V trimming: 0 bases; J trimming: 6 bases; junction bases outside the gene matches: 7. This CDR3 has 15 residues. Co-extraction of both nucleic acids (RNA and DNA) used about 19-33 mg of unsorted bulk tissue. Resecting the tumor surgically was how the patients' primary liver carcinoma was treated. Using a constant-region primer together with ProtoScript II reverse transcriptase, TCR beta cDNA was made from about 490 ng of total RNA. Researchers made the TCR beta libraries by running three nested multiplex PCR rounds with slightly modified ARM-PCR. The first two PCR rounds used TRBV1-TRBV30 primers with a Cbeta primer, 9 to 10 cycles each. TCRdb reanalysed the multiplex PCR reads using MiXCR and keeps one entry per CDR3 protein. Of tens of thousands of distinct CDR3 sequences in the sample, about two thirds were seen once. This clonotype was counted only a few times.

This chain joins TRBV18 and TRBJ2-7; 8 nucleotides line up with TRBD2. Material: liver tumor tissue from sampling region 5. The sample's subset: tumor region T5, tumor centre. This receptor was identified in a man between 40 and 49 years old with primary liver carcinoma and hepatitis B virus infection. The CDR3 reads CASSPPAGELLEQYF. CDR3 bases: TGTGCCAGCTCACCACCAGCGGGAGAGCTCCTCGAGCAGTACTTC.